This TCR beta chain was sequenced for a study of blood T cell repertoires in COVID-19. This table comes from immunoSEQ multiplex PCR, and its TCRdb copy is limited to in-frame clones, with some not included. The sample lists 70,000 to 90,000 clones, about 74% occurring once. The length of the CDR3 is 15 residues. The V and J ends lost 0 bases and 4 bases respectively, with 10 bases between them. CDR1 and CDR2 (germline): WNHNN, SYGVQD (reference sequence). This TCR came from a human donor with acute or convalescent COVID-19. The donor label of this sample is uncertain. V and J are TRBV10-1 and TRBJ2-1; tentatively, D is TRBD2 (5 bases). Sequenced input: peripheral blood. The CDR3 DNA sequence: TGCGCCAGCAGTGAGTCCCAGCGGCTATACAATGAGCAGTTCTTC. Translation gives CASSESQRLYNEQFF.